The clone carrying this TCR beta chain was recorded at least ten times. Germline CDR1 LGHNA, CDR2 YSLEER. Trimming took 0 bases from V and 7 from J; bases not matched to a gene: 7. The CDR3 sequence is 16 residues long. TCRdb itself ran the 5' RACE reads through MiXCR, one entry per CDR3 protein. The data show about 13,000 distinct CDR3 sequences, 4.5% to 5% seen once. The source of the sample is a study of T cells after yellow fever vaccination. The receptor was derived from a man in his thirties or forties who received the YFV17D yellow fever vaccine. This chain joins TRBV4-3 and TRBJ2-1; 9 bases are shared with TRBD2. Specimen: PBMCs, either bulk or a sorted T-cell subset (CD4+, CD8+, memory, or dextramer-sorted; not recorded which), collected 45 days after the yellow fever booster vaccination. CDR3 region: CASSQEPSGTPNEQFF. CDR3 sequence (DNA): TGCGCCAGCAGCCAAGAGCCTAGCGGGACACCTAATGAGCAGTTCTTC.